The 24 T cell receptor beta chains in this list originate from one sample, sequenced in a study of blood T cell repertoires in COVID-19. The repertoire was sequenced with immunoSEQ multiplex PCR; TCRdb's copy has only in-frame clones and lacks some. This table holds approximately 160,000 clones, around 80% found once. Source material: PBMCs or T cells enriched from blood (not recorded which). The receptors come from a man over 45 who had recovered from COVID-19.

V and J are TRBV30 and TRBJ1-4; no clear D. The V end lost 4 bases, the J end lost 4 bases, and 10 bases lay between the germline ends. This CDR3 has 13 amino acids. Germline loops: CDR1 GTSNPN, CDR2 SVGIG (reference sequence). The CDR3 coding sequence is TGTGCCTGGAAGCGGGCCAGTAATGAAAAACTGTTTTTT. Amino acid sequence: CAWKRASNEKLFF.

V is TRBV30 and J is TRBJ1-5, with D tentatively TRBD1 (5 bases). Trimming took off 4 bases at V and 4 bases at J, with 11 bases between the two ends. Germline CDR1 reads GTSNPN; CDR2 reads SVGIG (reference sequence). The CDR3 extends over 13 amino acids. CDR3 DNA: TGTGCCTGGACTCCCGGGGGGAATCAGCCCCAGCATTTT. Its protein is CAWTPGGNQPQHF.

This clone was detected only a few times. V and J are TRBV5-1 and TRBJ2-2; 8 bases are a match to TRBD1. Germline lookup yields CDR1 SGHRS and CDR2 YFSETQ. V was clipped by 7 bases and J by 0 bases; unmatched bases: 14. The CDR3 runs 18 residues. For the CDR3, the DNA is TGCGCCAGCGAACCACTCACCGGGACAGGAACGAACACCGGGGAGCTGTTTTTT. Amino acids: CASEPLTGTGTNTGELFF. The full variable domain, its missing parts supplied by reference TRBV5-1 and TRBJ2-2, is KAGVTQTPRYLIKTRGQQVTLSCSPISGHRSVSWYQQTPGQGLQFLFEYFSETQRNKGNFPGRFSGRQFSNSRSEMNVSTLELGDSALYLCASEPLTGTGTNTGELFFGEGSRLTVL.

The V call is TRBV19, the J call TRBJ2-6; 7 bases map to TRBD1. V was clipped by 11 bases and J by 2 bases; unmatched bases: 9. Germline CDR1 and CDR2: LNHDA and SQIVND (reference sequence). The CDR3 consists of 15 residues. The CDR3, as DNA: TGTGCCGCTTCAGCAGGGGGAGCTGGGGCCAACGTCCTGACTTTC. Amino acids: CAASAGGAGANVLTF. Variable domain in full (rest from reference TRBV19 and TRBJ2-6): DGGITQSPKYLFRKEGQNVTLSCEQNLNHDAMYWYRQDPGQGLRLIYYSQIVNDFQKGDIAEGYSVSREKKESFPLTVTSAQKNPTAFYLCAASAGGAGANVLTFGAGSRLTVL.

The rearrangement joins TRBV7-9 to TRBJ2-2, with TRBD1 matching 10 bases. This CDR3 has 16 residues. In germline, CDR1 is SEHNR, CDR2 FQNEAQ (reference sequence). J lost 1 base, V lost 4 bases, and 3 bases had no gene match. CDR3 DNA sequence: TGTGCCAGCAGCTCGGGGACAGGGGTGAACACCGGGGAGCTGTTTTTT. Its protein product is CASSSGTGVNTGELFF.

The rearrangement uses TRBV13 and TRBJ2-1; 11 nucleotides agree with TRBD2. The CDR3 totals 21 residues. Trimming at V came to 7 bases and at J to 0 bases, leaving 20 bases not matched to a gene. CDR1 is PRHDT and CDR2 is FYEKMQ in the germline V gene (reference sequence). This CDR3 is CASTYSSLAGGRIRSYNEQFF. The DNA for the CDR3 is TGTGCCAGCACTTACTCATCTCTAGCGGGGGGTCGCATCCGCTCCTACAATGAGCAGTTCTTC.

The rearrangement links TRBV7-9 to TRBJ1-4; 10 bases agree with TRBD1. The CDR3 has 14 amino acids. Germline CDR1 SEHNR, CDR2 FQNEAQ (reference sequence). After removal of 5 bases from V and 7 bases from J, the junction contained 4 bases not matched to a gene. CDR3 sequence reads: CASSQGQGSEKLFF. CDR3 nucleotide sequence: TGTGCCAGCAGCCAGGGACAGGGGAGTGAAAAACTGTTTTTT.

This clone was counted a single time. The chain joins TRBV6-5 to TRBJ2-2; maybe TRBD1 (6 bases). The CDR3 covers 15 residues. The germline V gene encodes CDR1 MNHEY and CDR2 SVGAGI. V was shortened by 6 bases and J by 4 bases, with 15 bases between the two germline ends. DNA for the CDR3: TGTGCCAGCAGGCCCTCGGGACACATCACCGGGGAGCTGTTTTTT. It is translated as CASRPSGHITGELFF.

This chain uses TRBV19 with TRBJ1-6; D is unresolved. The germline V gene has CDR1 LNHDA and CDR2 SQIVND (reference sequence). CDR3 length: 13 residues. V lost 2 bases and J lost 10, with 9 bases in between. The DNA for the CDR3 is TGTGCCAGTAGTATATCTGGGAGCTCACCCCTCCACTTT. Amino acids: CASSISGSSPLHF.

The chain combines TRBV18 with TRBJ1-2; 8 nucleotides line up with TRBD1. The CDR3 length is 15 residues. The trim removed 2 bases at V and 4 bases at J, leaving 6 bases unmatched. Germline values: CDR1 KGHSH, CDR2 LQKENI. The CDR3 reads CASSPETGVVYGYTF. The CDR3, as DNA: TGTGCCAGCTCACCAGAGACAGGGGTTGTCTATGGCTACACCTTC.

The chain couples TRBV6-5 to TRBJ1-2; D is uncertain. The CDR3 spans 15 residues. The V end was cut by 6 bases, the J end by 0 bases, with 14 bases between. Per the germline V gene, CDR1 is MNHEY and CDR2 is SVGAGI. The CDR3 coding sequence is TGTGCCAGCAGGACTACACGCGCATCTAACTATGGCTACACCTTC. Its translation is CASRTTRASNYGYTF.

The chain employs TRBV6-5 and TRBJ1-2; 7 bases line up with TRBD1. The CDR3 totals 12 residues. Looked up from germline, CDR1 is MNHEY and CDR2 is SVGAGI. V lost 8 bases and J lost 8; bases outside the gene matches: 8. The CDR3 here is CASRDSLWGYTF. The CDR3 DNA is TGTGCCAGCCGGGACAGCCTATGGGGCTACACCTTC.

This clone was counted only a few times. V gene TRBV19 combines with J gene TRBJ1-5; 7 nucleotides agree with TRBD1. The ends lost 0 bases at V and 1 base at J; junction bases unmatched: 6. CDR1 LNHDA and CDR2 SQIVND come from the germline V gene (reference sequence). CDR3 length: 17 residues. The CDR3, as DNA: TGTGCCAGTAGTATAGATCGGGCGACAGGGAGCAATCAGCCCCAGCATTTT. Its protein is CASSIDRATGSNQPQHF.

The genes are TRBV3-1 (or the pseudogene TRBV3-2) and TRBJ2-5; TRBD2 matches at 8 bases. With V trimmed by 1 base and J by 7 bases, 5 bases remained unmatched. The germline CDR1 and CDR2 sequences are LGHDT and YNNKEL (reference sequence). The length of the CDR3 is 14 residues. In DNA form, the CDR3 reads TGTGCCAGCAGCCAAGCAGGGGCGGGGGGGACCCAGTACTTC. Translated, it gives CASSQAGAGGTQYF.

The chain links TRBV7-2 to TRBJ2-1, with D possibly matching TRBD2 (6 bases). This CDR3 has 15 amino acids. Trimming took off 5 bases at V and 8 bases at J, with 19 bases between the two ends. Germline CDR1 is SGHTA and CDR2 is FQGNSA. CDR3 sequence: CASSREGLPGDEQFF. Here the CDR3 DNA reads TGTGCCAGCAGCAGAGAGGGACTTCCGGGTGATGAGCAGTTCTTC.

The genes are TRBV10-3 and TRBJ2-2, with D perhaps TRBD2 (6 bases). Germline assignment: CDR1 ENHRY and CDR2 SYGVKD. This CDR3 region has 13 residues. V lost 2 bases to trimming and J lost 7 bases, with 8 bases between them. CDR3 loop: CAISEAEGGELFF. The CDR3 DNA reads as TGTGCCATCAGTGAGGCGGAGGGCGGGGAGCTGTTTTTT.

This chain links TRBV24-1 with TRBJ2-2; TRBD1 agrees at 7 bases. This CDR3 has 15 amino acids. Unmatched junction bases numbered 3, after V lost 3 bases and J lost 3 bases. CDR1 and CDR2 from the germline V gene are KGHDR and SFDVKD. CDR3 amino acids: CATSDPGTDTGELFF. The CDR3 DNA is TGTGCCACCAGTGATCCCGGGACAGACACCGGGGAGCTGTTTTTT.

The sample holds a few counts of this clone. The rearrangement joins TRBV18 to TRBJ2-1, with D possibly matching TRBD1 (6 bases). CDR1 is KGHSH, CDR2 LQKENI, per germline. CDR3 length: 14 amino acids. V lost 0 bases, J lost 5 bases, and 8 bases lay in between. Written as DNA, the CDR3 is TGTGCCAGCTCACCACCGAACAGGGACAATGAGCAGTTCTTC. It specifies CASSPPNRDNEQFF.

As concerns this clone: Other DNA sequences in the sample encode the same CDR3. The chain carries TRBV9 and TRBJ1-2; D may be TRBD1 (5 bases). The CDR3 has 13 amino acids. Trimming took off 4 bases at V and 1 base at J, with 8 bases between the two ends. Germline V gene sequence: CDR1 SGDLS, CDR2 YYNGEE. The CDR3 DNA is TGTGCCAGCAGCCCTGACAGTAACTATGGCTACACCTTC. Its translation: CASSPDSNYGYTF.

The J gene is TRBJ2-3, the V gene TRBV5-1; 9 bases map to TRBD1. CDR1 and CDR2 (germline): SGHRS, YFSETQ. Trimming cost V 1 base and J 3 bases; bases outside gene matches: 6. The CDR3 spans 16 residues. The chain's CDR3 is CASSLRGQGRTDTQYF. For the CDR3, the DNA is TGCGCCAGCAGCTTGAGGGGACAGGGCCGGACAGATACGCAGTATTTT.

The gene calls are TRBV3-1 (or the pseudogene TRBV3-2) and TRBJ2-1; the D is unclear. CDR1 LGHDT and CDR2 YNNKEL come from the germline V gene (reference sequence). This CDR3 region has 15 residues. Trimming removed 6 bases at V and 5 bases at J, with 17 bases between. The CDR3 reads CASRHGGDGHNEQFF. The CDR3 nucleotides read TGTGCCAGCAGGCACGGCGGTGACGGCCACAATGAGCAGTTCTTC.

V and J are TRBV7-8 and TRBJ2-2; the match to TRBD1 covers 8 bases. CDR3 length: 16 residues. CDR1 and CDR2 from the germline V gene are SGHVS and FQNEAQ. V shed 2 bases, J shed 2 bases, and the junction held 4 bases outside the gene matches. CDR3 amino acids: CASSLQPGGNTGELFF. Here the CDR3 DNA reads TGTGCCAGCAGCTTACAACCAGGGGGCAACACCGGGGAGCTGTTTTTT.

This sequence joins TRBV6-5 and TRBJ1-2; D is possibly TRBD1 (6 bases). The CDR3 is 14 amino acids. Germline lookup yields CDR1 MNHEY and CDR2 SVGAGI. The V and J ends lost 4 bases and 4 bases respectively, with 13 bases between them. The CDR3 spells CASSFTGLVYGYTF. CDR3 coding DNA: TGTGCCAGCAGTTTTACAGGGTTGGTCTATGGCTACACCTTC.

The V and J genes are TRBV7-9 and TRBJ1-6; the D gene is possibly TRBD1 (5 bases). Germline V lookup: CDR1 SEHNR, CDR2 FQNEAQ (reference sequence). This CDR3 spans 17 amino acids. The V end lost 4 bases, the J end lost 7 bases, and 20 bases lay between the germline ends. The CDR3 DNA follows: TGTGCCAGCAGCTCCCATCCGGGACTCATAAAAAATTCACCCCTCCACTTT. It yields the protein CASSSHPGLIKNSPLHF.